This T cell receptor (beta chain) was identified in a study of T cell responses to AZD1222 COVID-19 vaccine. General study points: At 160-218 and 743-854, vaccine-associated CD4 TCRs were dominant, and they spanned spike.

Germline lookup yields CDR1 SGHTA and CDR2 FQGNSA. V lost 5 bases and J lost 6; bases outside the gene matches: 4. The CDR3 sequence is 14 residues long. As concerns this clone: Its target is not known.

Data came from immunoSEQ multiplex PCR; TCRdb stores just in-frame clones and leaves some out. The data show about 100,000 clones, 85% to 90% seen once. J is TRBJ1-6 and V is TRBV7-2; TRBD1 aligns across 7 bases. Source: peripheral blood, taken on day 0 of AZD1222 vaccination. The origin of this receptor is an adult in good health. The chain's CDR3 is CASSVTGSNSPLHF. In DNA, the CDR3 is TGTGCCAGCAGCGTGACAGGGAGTAATTCACCCCTCCACTTT.